The 14 T cell receptor beta chains reported below all come from one sample, sequenced in a study of blood T cell repertoires in COVID-19. Measured with immunoSEQ multiplex PCR; TCRdb has only the in-frame clones, and not every one. The sample carries nearly 100,000 clones, about four fifths recorded once. Input material: peripheral blood. These receptors all stem from a woman in her sixties or seventies with acute or convalescent COVID-19.

The chain couples TRBV15 to TRBJ1-4, with 9 bases identical to TRBD1. Germline V gene sequence: CDR1 LNHNV, CDR2 YYDKDF (reference sequence). V was clipped by 6 bases and J by 5 bases; unmatched bases: 7. The CDR3 sequence is 15 residues long. The CDR3 nucleotides are TGTGCCACCAGTAGAACAGGGGGCTGGAATGAAAAACTGTTTTTT. Amino acid sequence: CATSRTGGWNEKLFF.

The chain links TRBV28 to TRBJ2-7; TRBD2 matches 8 bases. The CDR3 has 16 residues. The J segment lost 0 bases and the V segment lost 5 bases, leaving 9 bases of the junction unmatched. In germline, CDR1 is MDHEN, CDR2 SYDVKM. The CDR3 loop is CASSLPSGGSSYEQYF. The CDR3, as DNA: TGTGCCAGCAGTCTCCCGAGCGGGGGTAGCTCCTACGAGCAGTACTTC.

The V call is TRBV9, the J call TRBJ2-5; 7 nucleotides line up with TRBD2. This CDR3 has 13 amino acids. The V and J ends lost 3 bases and 5 bases, in that order; junction bases with no gene match: 4. CDR1 SGDLS and CDR2 YYNGEE come from the germline V gene. CDR3 nucleotide sequence: TGTGCCAGCAGCGCCCCAGCGGGGGAGACCCAGTACTTC. Its translation: CASSAPAGETQYF.

V is TRBV10-3 and J is TRBJ2-7; D not certain. The CDR3 spans 14 residues. V gave up 2 bases and J gave up 5 bases, with 13 bases separating them. Germline values: CDR1 ENHRY, CDR2 SYGVKD. The CDR3 reads CAISEALESNEQYF. DNA for the CDR3: TGTGCCATCAGTGAGGCTCTAGAAAGTAACGAGCAGTACTTC.

This chain uses TRBV5-1 with TRBJ2-3, with 10 bases fitting TRBD2. CDR3 length: 14 amino acids. CDR1 and CDR2 (germline): SGHRS, YFSETQ. After removal of 5 bases from V and 6 bases from J, the junction contained 6 bases not matched to a gene. The CDR3 loop reads CASRLAGQRDTQYF. CDR3 nucleotides: TGCGCCAGCAGACTAGCGGGGCAACGGGATACGCAGTATTTT.

Here the CDR3 reads CASSLRGGASYEQYF. DNA for the CDR3: TGTGCCAGCAGTTTAAGGGGGGGCGCGTCCTACGAGCAGTACTTC. The V call is TRBV28, the J call TRBJ2-7; D perhaps matches TRBD2 (7 bases). V was cut by 2 bases and J by 1 base, with 12 bases left in between. Germline CDR1 reads MDHEN; CDR2 reads SYDVKM. The CDR3 extends over 15 amino acids.

This clone was detected only a few times. V gene TRBV9 combines with J gene TRBJ2-7, with 8 nucleotides matching TRBD1. The CDR3 covers 15 residues. Germline CDR1 is SGDLS and CDR2 is YYNGEE. V dropped 0 bases and J dropped 3; count of bases not matched to a gene: 5. The CDR3 spells CASSVGPDRDYEQYF. CDR3 DNA: TGTGCCAGCAGCGTAGGCCCGGACAGGGACTACGAGCAGTACTTC.

V usage is TRBV10-3 and J usage is TRBJ2-1; TRBD2 agrees at 12 bases. The V gene end was trimmed by 10 bases and the J gene end by 3 bases; junction bases not matched to a gene: 7. CDR3 size: 15 residues. The germline V gene has CDR1 ENHRY and CDR2 SYGVKD. CDR3 residues: CATRLAGDNYNEQFF. The CDR3 coding sequence is TGTGCCACCCGACTAGCGGGGGACAACTACAATGAGCAGTTCTTC.

Remarks on this clone: The limits of the CDR3 on the DNA are not certain, so only TCRdb's listed CDR3 is given. The genes are TRBV11-2 and TRBJ2-7; the D call TRBD1 from the table was never checked on the DNA. CDR1 and CDR2 (germline): SGHAT, FQNNGV. From its first to its last residue, the CDR3 has 14 amino acids. CDR3 loop: CASSWGQGATSEYF.

The chain is built from TRBV11-2 and TRBJ1-3, with D unresolved. The CDR3 runs 15 residues. The germline V gene has CDR1 SGHAT and CDR2 FQNNGV. V was clipped by 0 bases and J by 4 bases, with 10 bases between them. In DNA form, the CDR3 reads TGTGCCAGCAGCTTAGATCCGGGGTCCGGAAACACCATATATTTT. It translates to CASSLDPGSGNTIYF. The variable domain in full, completed from reference TRBV11-2 and TRBJ1-3, reads EAGVAQSPRYKIIEKRQSVAFWCNPISGHATLYWYQQILGQGPKLLIQFQNNGVVDDSQLPKDRFSAERLKGVDSTLKIQPAKLEDSAVYLCASSLDPGSGNTIYFGEGSWLTVV.

The chain couples TRBV4-3 to TRBJ2-2, with TRBD2 identical over 8 bases. CDR1 and CDR2 from the germline V gene are LGHNA and YSLEER. The CDR3 totals 17 residues. Trimming took 0 bases from V and 2 from J; bases not matched to a gene: 5. CDR3 amino acids: CASSQEIAGGNTGELFF. The CDR3 DNA is TGCGCCAGCAGCCAAGAGATTGCGGGGGGTAACACCGGGGAGCTGTTTTTT.

The chain recombines TRBV5-1 with TRBJ1-4; D might be TRBD1 (5 bases). The CDR3 consists of 14 residues. CDR1 and CDR2 (germline): SGHRS, YFSETQ. The V and J ends lost 0 bases and 11 bases respectively, with 14 bases between them. The DNA for the CDR3 is TGCGCCAGCAGCTTGGCCGCGGGACTGGAGAAACTGTTTTTT. Amino acid sequence: CASSLAAGLEKLFF. Full variable domain (outside the CDR3, taken from reference TRBV5-1 and TRBJ1-4): KAGVTQTPRYLIKTRGQQVTLSCSPISGHRSVSWYQQTPGQGLQFLFEYFSETQRNKGNFPGRFSGRQFSNSRSEMNVSTLELGDSALYLCASSLAAGLEKLFFGSGTQLSVL.

This chain uses TRBV4-2 with TRBJ2-3, with TRBD2 identical over 9 bases. Germline CDR1 reads LGHNA; CDR2 reads YNFKEQ. The CDR3 spans 17 residues. Trimming at V came to 0 bases and at J to 5 bases, leaving 9 bases not matched to a gene. The CDR3 coding sequence is TGTGCCAGCAGCCAAGATCTGCCAGCGGGGGGAGGAGATACGCAGTATTTT. It is translated as CASSQDLPAGGGDTQYF.

This chain uses TRBV6-5 with TRBJ2-5, with TRBD1 identical over 7 bases. Germline V gene data show CDR1 as MNHEY and CDR2 as SVGAGI. This CDR3 spans 15 amino acids. The junction had 9 bases not matched to a gene; V was cut back by 6 bases and J by 2 bases. CDR3 amino acids: CASSSFPGQQETQYF. Here the CDR3 DNA reads TGTGCCAGCAGCTCATTTCCGGGACAGCAAGAGACCCAGTACTTC.